A selection of T cell receptor beta chains follows, all from one sample in a study of OX40 agonist ivuxolimab in advanced cancers. Clones were sequenced by immunoSEQ multiplex PCR, and TCRdb holds only the in-frame ones, with some missing. Here the sample spans approximately 72,000 clones, around 88% being singletons. The starting material was CD4+ or CD8+ T cells sorted from blood, obtained in a trial of the OX40 agonist ivuxolimab. The receptor source for this set is an adult with an advanced solid tumor such as melanoma, head and neck, liver or kidney cancer. CDR3s include the opening cysteine and the closing phenylalanine or tryptophan. A D gene is named only where the DNA matches it firmly. The size entry is marked missing in some rows and otherwise reads once, few, many or a size class.

V: TRBV19; D: NA; J: TRBJ1-5; size: NA; DNA: TGTGCCAGTAGTATAGACGGGAGCAATCAGCCCCAGCATTTT; CDR3: CASSIDGSNQPQHF
V: TRBV29-1; D: TRBD1; J: TRBJ1-6; size: NA; DNA: TGCAGCGTTGGGACAGGGACCGGGAATTCACCCCTCCACTTT; CDR3: CSVGTGTGNSPLHF
V: TRBV5-1; D: TRBD1; J: TRBJ1-3; size: NA; DNA: TGCGCCAGCAGCTTGGGGCCGGGACAGGGGTCCGGAAACACCATATATTTT; CDR3: CASSLGPGQGSGNTIYF
V: TRBV6-5; D: NA; J: TRBJ1-5; size: NA; DNA: TGTGCCAGCAGCCATGACAGGAGCTACAATCAGCCCCAGCATTTT; CDR3: CASSHDRSYNQPQHF
V: TRBV7-2; D: TRBD2; J: TRBJ2-1; size: NA; DNA: TGTGCCAGCAGCCCCCGACTAGCGGGAAGCAATGAGCAGTTCTTC; CDR3: CASSPRLAGSNEQFF
V: TRBV18; D: NA; J: TRBJ1-1; size: NA; DNA: TGTGCCAGCTCACTATACGTCAGTCGGGACACTGAAGCTTTCTTT; CDR3: CASSLYVSRDTEAFF
V: TRBV6-1; D: TRBD1; J: TRBJ2-2; size: NA; DNA: TGTGCCAACAGGGGTCCGAACACCGGGGAGCTGTTTTTT; CDR3: CANRGPNTGELFF
V: TRBV28; D: NA; J: TRBJ1-6; size: NA; DNA: TGTGCCAGCAGCAGGGTTGCTAATTCACCCCTCCACTTT; CDR3: CASSRVANSPLHF
V: TRBV7-2; D: NA; J: TRBJ2-5; size: NA; DNA: TGTGCCAGCAGCTTACTTCCACTAGCTCCCCCAGAGACCCAGTACTTC; CDR3: CASSLLPLAPPETQYF
V: TRBV7-2; D: NA; J: TRBJ1-6; size: NA; DNA: TGTGCCAGCAGCACTACAGGGAAGGGGAATAATTCACCCCTCCACTTT; CDR3: CASSTTGKGNNSPLHF
V: TRBV7-8; D: NA; J: TRBJ1-5; size: NA; DNA: TGTGCCAGCAGCTTGCAGGATCAGCCCCAGCATTTT; CDR3: CASSLQDQPQHF
V: TRBV9; D: NA; J: TRBJ2-1; size: NA; DNA: TGTGCCAGCAGCGGGGATAGGGGTTGGTACAATGAGCAGTTCTTC; CDR3: CASSGDRGWYNEQFF
V: TRBV6-5; D: NA; J: TRBJ1-4; size: few; DNA: TGTGCCAGCAGTTACTCGAGGGGGATGAATGAAAAACTGTTTTTT; CDR3: CASSYSRGMNEKLFF
V: TRBV4-3; D: NA; J: TRBJ2-1; size: NA; DNA: TGCGCCAGCAGCCAAGATTTTGTCTCTCGGTTCTTC; CDR3: CASSQDFVSRFF
V: TRBV5-4; D: TRBD1; J: TRBJ1-4; size: NA; DNA: TGTGCCAGCAGCTACGGGACAGGGGGCTCTGAAAAACTGTTTTTT; CDR3: CASSYGTGGSEKLFF
V: TRBV10-3; D: NA; J: TRBJ1-5; size: NA; DNA: TGTGCCATCAGTGACCGAAGGGACAGCAATCAGCCCCAGCATTTT; CDR3: CAISDRRDSNQPQHF
V: TRBV5-4; D: TRBD1; J: TRBJ2-5; size: NA; DNA: TGTGCCAGCAGTCTTGGCTCGGGACAGGGCAAAGAGACCCAGTACTTC; CDR3: CASSLGSGQGKETQYF
V: TRBV4-3; D: TRBD1; J: TRBJ2-7; size: few; DNA: TGCGCCAGCAGCCAAGAACGACAGGGGTCCTACGAGCAGTACTTC; CDR3: CASSQERQGSYEQYF
V: TRBV7-2; D: TRBD1; J: TRBJ1-4; size: NA; DNA: TGTGCCAGCAGCTCGGGACAGGGTTTGGAAAAACTGTTTTTT; CDR3: CASSSGQGLEKLFF
V: TRBV6-4; D: TRBD2; J: TRBJ2-3; size: NA; DNA: TGTGCCAGCAGATCAGCGGGGGCGGGCACAGATACGCAGTATTTT; CDR3: CASRSAGAGTDTQYF
V: TRBV4-2; D: TRBD1; J: TRBJ2-1; size: NA; DNA: TGTGCCAGCAGCCAAGATCAAGGACAGGGCCTCTACAATGAGCAGTTCTTC; CDR3: CASSQDQGQGLYNEQFF
V: TRBV4-1; D: NA; J: TRBJ2-7; size: NA; DNA: TGCGCCAGCAGCCAAAGGACTCTGGCTTTGCCCTACGAGCAGTACTTC; CDR3: CASSQRTLALPYEQYF
V: TRBV15; D: NA; J: TRBJ2-7; size: NA; DNA: TGTGCCACCAGCAGAAGGAGAGGGAGCTCCTACGAGCAGTACTTC; CDR3: CATSRRRGSSYEQYF
V: TRBV5-8; D: NA; J: TRBJ1-4; size: few; DNA: TGTGCCAGCAGCTTGGCGGCGGGCGGTAATGAAAAACTGTTTTTT; CDR3: CASSLAAGGNEKLFF
V: TRBV9; D: NA; J: TRBJ1-4; size: NA; DNA: TGTGCCAGCAGCGTAGGAGGGACGAGGGGAAAACTGTTTTTT; CDR3: CASSVGGTRGKLFF
V: TRBV7-9; D: TRBD1; J: TRBJ1-2; size: NA; DNA: TGTGCCAGCATCCCCCAGGGGGCGTCCGGCTACACCTTC; CDR3: CASIPQGASGYTF
V: TRBV9; D: NA; J: TRBJ2-5; size: NA; DNA: TGTGCCAGCAGCGGTGGGCTAGCGTGGGAGACCCAGTACTTC; CDR3: CASSGGLAWETQYF
V: TRBV7-3; D: NA; J: TRBJ2-1; size: NA; DNA: TGTGCCAGCAGCCCCATGACGAAGGGCGGGGAGAGTGAGCAGTTCTTC; CDR3: CASSPMTKGGESEQFF
V: TRBV27; D: TRBD2; J: TRBJ2-3; size: NA; DNA: TGTGCCAGCAGTCCGTACGCGAGCGGGGCAACAGATACGCAGTATTTT; CDR3: CASSPYASGATDTQYF
V: TRBV2; D: NA; J: TRBJ1-3; size: NA; DNA: TGTGCCAGCTTGAGAGGGGTGGTATACACCATATATTTT; CDR3: CASLRGVVYTIYF
V: TRBV7-3; D: NA; J: TRBJ2-6; size: NA; DNA: TGTGCCAGCAGCCCGGACCCTGGGGCCAACGTCCTGACTTTC; CDR3: CASSPDPGANVLTF
V: TRBV6-5; D: NA; J: TRBJ2-5; size: NA; DNA: TGTGCCAGCTCTTCCCCTGGGGGCAACCAAGAGACCCAGTACTTC; CDR3: CASSSPGGNQETQYF
V: TRBV6-5; D: NA; J: TRBJ2-5; size: NA; DNA: TGTGCCAGTGTCCAGCGGTACCAAGAGACCCAGTACTTC; CDR3: CASVQRYQETQYF
V: TRBV11-3; D: NA; J: TRBJ1-2; size: NA; DNA: TGTGCCAGCAGCTTTTCGGAGGGTGAGGGCTACACCTTC; CDR3: CASSFSEGEGYTF
V: TRBV7-2; D: NA; J: TRBJ1-3; size: NA; DNA: TGTGCCAGCAGCTTAGCCTCCCCAGCCTCTGGAAACACCATATATTTT; CDR3: CASSLASPASGNTIYF
V: TRBV5-1; D: TRBD2; J: TRBJ2-5; size: NA; DNA: TGCGCCAGCAGCTTGGGTAGCGGGGGGGCCGTCGTGGAGACCCAGTACTTC; CDR3: CASSLGSGGAVVETQYF
V: TRBV2; D: NA; J: TRBJ1-3; size: NA; DNA: TGTGCCAGCAGTCAACAGGGAGGCGGAAACACCATATATTTT; CDR3: CASSQQGGGNTIYF
V: TRBV6-5; D: TRBD1; J: TRBJ1-2; size: NA; DNA: TGTGCCAGCAGCACGCCGGGACAGGGATCGGTTGGCTACACCTTC; CDR3: CASSTPGQGSVGYTF
V: TRBV7-8; D: NA; J: TRBJ2-7; size: NA; DNA: TGTGCCAGCAGCTCCGTAGGGGTATCCGAGCAGTACTTC; CDR3: CASSSVGVSEQYF
V: TRBV7-2; D: NA; J: TRBJ1-1; size: NA; DNA: TGTGCCAGCAGCCCAAGGGAGAACACTGAAGCTTTCTTT; CDR3: CASSPRENTEAFF
V: TRBV11-2; D: NA; J: TRBJ2-5; size: NA; DNA: TGTGCCAGCAGCTTAGGCCCTAAAGCGGGTTCCCAAGAGACCCAGTACTTC; CDR3: CASSLGPKAGSQETQYF
V: TRBV2; D: NA; J: TRBJ1-5; size: NA; DNA: TGTGCCAGCAGTGACAGGACTGTTAATCAGCCCCAGCATTTT; CDR3: CASSDRTVNQPQHF
V: TRBV5-1; D: NA; J: TRBJ2-5; size: NA; DNA: TGCGCCAGCAGCCCGGGACCTCAGGGGGAGACCCAGTACTTC; CDR3: CASSPGPQGETQYF
V: TRBV19; D: NA; J: TRBJ2-7; size: NA; DNA: TGTGCCAGTAGTCTGGCCAGAGCCTACGAGCAGTACTTC; CDR3: CASSLARAYEQYF
V: TRBV20-1; D: NA; J: TRBJ1-4; size: NA; DNA: TGCAGTGCTAGAGCACCTGAAAAACTGTTTTTT; CDR3: CSARAPEKLFF
V: TRBV7-2; D: NA; J: TRBJ2-7; size: NA; DNA: TGTGCCAGCAGCTTATGGGACGGCTACGAGCAGTACTTC; CDR3: CASSLWDGYEQYF
V: TRBV27; D: NA; J: TRBJ1-6; size: few; DNA: TGTGCCAGCAGTTTAACCTATAATTCACCCCTCCACTTT; CDR3: CASSLTYNSPLHF
V: TRBV5-4; D: NA; J: TRBJ2-3; size: NA; DNA: TGTGCCAGCAGCTGGGTATCTAGCACAGATACGCAGTATTTT; CDR3: CASSWVSSTDTQYF
V: TRBV6-6; D: NA; J: TRBJ1-5; size: NA; DNA: TGTGCCAGCAGGGCCACAGATCAGCCCCAGCATTTT; CDR3: CASRATDQPQHF
V: TRBV6-6; D: NA; J: TRBJ1-5; size: NA; DNA: TGTGCCAGCAGATGGGGCAGTAATAGCAATCAGCCCCAGCATTTT; CDR3: CASRWGSNSNQPQHF
V: TRBV18; D: NA; J: TRBJ2-6; size: NA; DNA: TGTGCCAGCTCACCAAGGTTTGTCCCGGGACGGAGCTCTGGGGCCAACGTCCTGACTTTC; CDR3: CASSPRFVPGRSSGANVLTF
V: TRBV11-2; D: NA; J: TRBJ2-7; size: NA; DNA: TGTGCCAGCAGTCCCGATCGGGCAGTCGCCGAGCAGTACTTC; CDR3: CASSPDRAVAEQYF
V: TRBV11-2; D: NA; J: TRBJ2-5; size: NA; DNA: TGTGCCAGCAGCTCCGCCGCAAGAGTGACCCAGTACTTC; CDR3: CASSSAARVTQYF
V: TRBV18; D: TRBD2; J: TRBJ2-2; size: NA; DNA: TGTGCCAGCTCACCGAGGGAGGGCGGAACCGGGGAGCTGTTTTTT; CDR3: CASSPREGGTGELFF
V: TRBV28; D: TRBD1; J: TRBJ1-2; size: NA; DNA: TGTGCCAGCAGTTCCTCGACAGGGCATTTAGGGTTTGGCTACACCTTC; CDR3: CASSSSTGHLGFGYTF
V: TRBV19; D: NA; J: TRBJ2-3; size: many; DNA: TGTGCCAGTAGTATCCGAAGGGGGGGCACAGATACGCAGTATTTT; CDR3: CASSIRRGGTDTQYF
V: TRBV5-1; D: TRBD1; J: TRBJ1-1; size: few; DNA: TGCGCCAGCAGCTTGTACCCGCTAGGACAGGGAAGGCGGATGAACACTGAAGCTTTCTTT; CDR3: CASSLYPLGQGRRMNTEAFF
V: TRBV28; D: NA; J: TRBJ1-1; size: NA; DNA: TGTGCCAGCAGTTTATCACAGGAGAACACTGAAGCTTTCTTT; CDR3: CASSLSQENTEAFF